The clone carrying this T cell receptor beta chain was observed a few times. This clone may be a read error of a much larger clone one base away. In germline, CDR1 is SGHAT, CDR2 FQNNGV. The CDR3 consists of 16 residues. V lost 5 bases to trimming and J lost 4 bases; unmatched junction nucleotides: 9. Template material for amplifying TCR beta CDR3 regions consisted of RNA transcripts. When the TCR CDR3 underwent first-round RT-PCR, the HTBI primer set was used. From the multiplex PCR reads, TCRdb called clonotypes with MiXCR, one entry per CDR3 protein. Among some 500,000 distinct CDR3 sequences listed, approximately 14% were seen once. The data belong to a study of T cells in Graves' hyperthyroidism and ophthalmopathy.

The receptor was isolated from a woman under 30 with Graves' hyperthyroidism. V and J are TRBV11-2 and TRBJ2-5; TRBD1 aligns across 11 bases. Sequenced: blood. CDR3 bases: TGTGCCAGCAGCAACCCGGACAGGGGGCATGGAGAGACCCAGTACTTC. Its translation: CASSNPDRGHGETQYF.